Below are 29 T cell receptor beta chains sequenced from a single sample in a study of lymphopenia after photon versus proton radiotherapy. The assay was immunoSEQ multiplex PCR, and TCRdb's table has in-frame clones only and misses some. This repertoire shows about 30,000 clones, approximately 95% found once; its top ten account for just over 0.7%. The source was peripheral blood, collected from a patient treated with photon-based radiotherapy. The receptors derive from a woman in her forties or fifties with cholangiocarcinoma.

V and J are TRBV5-8 and TRBJ2-2, with 8 bases aligning to TRBD1. The CDR3 loop spans 17 amino acids. Germline values: CDR1 SGHTS, CDR2 YDEGEE. V shed 3 bases and J 6 bases; nucleotides not matched to a gene: 13. The CDR3 nucleotides are TGTGCCAGCAGCTCCGCAGACAGGACAGGGAATGCCGGGGAGCTGTTTTTT. This gives the protein CASSSADRTGNAGELFF. Looking up the rest from reference TRBV5-8 and TRBJ2-2 gives the full variable domain: EAGVTQSPTHLIKTRGQQATLRCSPISGHTSVYWYQQALGLGLQFLLWYDEGEERNRGNFPPRFSGRQFPNYSSELNVNALELEDSALYLCASSSADRTGNAGELFFGEGSRLTVL.

This chain connects TRBV29-1 to TRBJ1-1, with D possibly matching TRBD1 (5 bases). The germline gives CDR1 SQVTM, CDR2 ANQGSEA. Deletions cut 6 bases from V and 5 bases from J, with 10 bases between. This CDR3 spans 11 amino acids. CDR3 protein: CSVGRGTEAFF. The CDR3 DNA reads as TGCAGCGTGGGCCGGGGGACTGAAGCTTTCTTT. The variable domain in full, completed from reference TRBV29-1 and TRBJ1-1, reads SAVISQKPSRDICQRGTSLTIQCQVDSQVTMMFWYRQQPGQSLTLIATANQGSEATYESGFVIDKFPISRPNLTFSTLTVSNMSPEDSSIYLCSVGRGTEAFFGQGTRLTVV.

The V call is TRBV19, the J call TRBJ2-5, with D possibly TRBD2 on 6 matching bases. V was shortened by 3 bases and J by 1 base, with 12 bases between the two germline ends. Germline-derived CDR1 and CDR2 are LNHDA and SQIVND (reference sequence). This CDR3 region has 15 residues. CDR3: CASSIFRDFQETQYF. The CDR3 coding sequence is TGTGCCAGTAGTATCTTCCGGGACTTCCAAGAGACCCAGTACTTC. Together with reference TRBV19 and TRBJ2-5, the CDR3 gives the full variable domain: DGGITQSPKYLFRKEGQNVTLSCEQNLNHDAMYWYRQDPGQGLRLIYYSQIVNDFQKGDIAEGYSVSREKKESFPLTVTSAQKNPTAFYLCASSIFRDFQETQYFGPGTRLLVL.

This sequence joins TRBV10-1 and TRBJ2-3; 15 bases agree with TRBD2. After removal of 5 bases from V and 6 bases from J, the junction contained 3 bases not matched to a gene. This CDR3 comprises 15 residues. The germline CDR1 and CDR2 sequences are WNHNN and SYGVQD (reference sequence). In DNA, the CDR3 is TGCGCCAGCAGTACGGGACTAGCGGGGGGTGATACGCAGTATTTT. This encodes CASSTGLAGGDTQYF.

The chain has TRBV19 and TRBJ1-6, with D perhaps TRBD1 (6 bases). The CDR3 contains 15 residues. V shed 5 bases and J shed 5 bases, with 13 bases lying between them. Germline V gene sequence: CDR1 LNHDA, CDR2 SQIVND (reference sequence). CDR3 protein: CASSLRTVNNSPLHF. The CDR3, as DNA: TGTGCCAGTAGTCTGCGGACAGTAAATAATTCACCCCTCCACTTT. The full variable domain, completed using reference TRBV19 and TRBJ1-6, is DGGITQSPKYLFRKEGQNVTLSCEQNLNHDAMYWYRQDPGQGLRLIYYSQIVNDFQKGDIAEGYSVSREKKESFPLTVTSAQKNPTAFYLCASSLRTVNNSPLHFGNGTRLTVT.

V usage is TRBV11-2 and J usage is TRBJ1-1; possible D gene TRBD1, 5 bases. The CDR3 covers 14 residues. Germline V gene sequence: CDR1 SGHAT, CDR2 FQNNGV. Trimming removed 3 bases at V and 1 base at J, with 9 bases between. The CDR3, as DNA: TGTGCCAGCAGCTTGACAGCTACGAACACTGAAGCTTTCTTT. It codes for CASSLTATNTEAFF.

This rearrangement joins TRBV5-1 to TRBJ1-2, with D possibly being TRBD1 (5 bases). Germline V gives CDR1 SGHRS, CDR2 YFSETQ. V was pared by 4 bases and J by 4 bases, with 8 bases between. CDR3 length: 12 residues. This CDR3 reads CASSGQGYGYTF. The CDR3 DNA sequence: TGCGCCAGCAGCGGGCAGGGCTATGGCTACACCTTC.

V usage is TRBV20-1 and J usage is TRBJ1-1, with a weak D call TRBD1 (5 bases). CDR1 is DFQATT, CDR2 SNEGSKA, per germline (reference sequence). V shed 5 bases and J shed 11 bases, with 15 bases lying between them. The CDR3 covers 11 residues. The CDR3 region has the DNA TGCAGTGCTCAACCAGGGCTTTTTGCTTTCTTT. This sequence encodes CSAQPGLFAFF.

This chain uses TRBV6-6 with TRBJ1-3; the D is unclear. V was shortened by 7 bases and J by 2 bases, with 15 bases between the two germline ends. CDR3 size: 15 residues. The germline V gene encodes CDR1 MNHNY and CDR2 SVGAGI (reference sequence). Written as DNA, the CDR3 is TGTGCCAGCACCCTAAGCCAGGTCGCTGGAAACACCATATATTTT. This codes for CASTLSQVAGNTIYF.

The V gene is TRBV7-2, the J gene TRBJ2-3; 9 bases align to TRBD1. V lost 2 bases to trimming and J lost 3 bases; unmatched junction nucleotides: 15. Germline V lookup: CDR1 SGHTA, CDR2 FQGNSA. There are 19 residues in the CDR3. CDR3 bases: TGTGCCAGCAGCTTATTTGGACGGAGGGGGACAGGGAATACAGATACGCAGTATTTT. Translated: CASSLFGRRGTGNTDTQYF. Full variable domain (outside the CDR3, taken from reference TRBV7-2 and TRBJ2-3): GAGVSQSPSNKVTEKGKDVELRCDPISGHTALYWYRQSLGQGLEFLIYFQGNSAPDKSGLPSDRFSAERTGGSVSTLTIQRTQQEDSAVYLCASSLFGRRGTGNTDTQYFGPGTRLTVL.

The V and J genes are TRBV19 and TRBJ1-6; possible D gene TRBD1, 6 bases. Trimming cost V 4 bases and J 7 bases, with 17 bases left between them. This CDR3 has 16 residues. Germline CDR1 is LNHDA and CDR2 is SQIVND (reference sequence). CDR3 in amino acids: CASSNLRGRGNSPLHF. In nucleotides, the CDR3 is TGTGCCAGTAGTAATCTCCGGGGGCGAGGAAATTCACCCCTCCACTTT. Full variable domain (outside the CDR3, taken from reference TRBV19 and TRBJ1-6): DGGITQSPKYLFRKEGQNVTLSCEQNLNHDAMYWYRQDPGQGLRLIYYSQIVNDFQKGDIAEGYSVSREKKESFPLTVTSAQKNPTAFYLCASSNLRGRGNSPLHFGNGTRLTVT.

The gene calls are TRBV29-1 and TRBJ1-1; 12 nucleotides align to TRBD1. The CDR3 runs to 15 residues. Trimming removed 7 bases from V and 3 bases from J; junction bases left unmatched: 9. CDR1 and CDR2 (germline): SQVTM, ANQGSEA. CDR3 region: CSGTGTGGFYTEAFF. In DNA, the CDR3 is TGCAGCGGGACCGGGACAGGGGGCTTCTACACTGAAGCTTTCTTT.

This chain connects TRBV5-6 to TRBJ1-4; TRBD1 agrees at 8 bases. V trimming: 7 bases; J trimming: 0 bases; junction bases outside the gene matches: 11. Germline values: CDR1 SGHDT, CDR2 YYEEEE. The CDR3 runs to 17 residues. This CDR3 is CASVRRTGRTTNEKLFF. The CDR3 bases are TGTGCCAGCGTCAGGAGGACAGGGAGAACAACTAATGAAAAACTGTTTTTT.

The chain uses TRBV7-9 and TRBJ1-3; the D is unclear. This CDR3 comprises 15 residues. The ends were cut back, 4 bases at V and 0 bases at J, with 10 bases in the middle. Germline V CDR1 and CDR2: SEHNR, FQNEAQ (reference sequence). CDR3 region: CASSSPGLSGNTIYF. In DNA form, the CDR3 reads TGTGCCAGCAGCTCCCCAGGACTCTCTGGAAACACCATATATTTT. The whole variable domain, filled in from reference TRBV7-9 and TRBJ1-3, reads DTGVSQNPRHKITKRGQNVTFRCDPISEHNRLYWYRQTLGQGPEFLTYFQNEAQLEKSRLLSDRFSAERPKGSFSTLEIQRTEQGDSAMYLCASSSPGLSGNTIYFGEGSWLTVV.

V and J are TRBV7-2 and TRBJ1-2; TRBD1 matches at 9 bases. V shed 4 bases, J shed 7 bases, and the junction held 10 bases outside the gene matches. The CDR3 spans 15 residues. Germline CDR1 is SGHTA and CDR2 is FQGNSA. CDR3 sequence: CASSSLSGTGRGYTF. In DNA form, the CDR3 reads TGTGCCAGCAGCTCCCTCTCGGGGACAGGGCGTGGCTACACCTTC.

This clone was seen only once. J is TRBJ1-2 and V is TRBV7-8; D perhaps matches TRBD1 (5 bases). This CDR3 spans 14 amino acids. The ends were cut back, 5 bases at V and 4 bases at J, with 14 bases in the middle. CDR1 and CDR2 (germline): SGHVS, FQNEAQ. The DNA of the CDR3 is TGTGCCAGCAGCGTAGGAGGGGCGGGCTATGGCTACACCTTC. This translates into CASSVGGAGYGYTF.

The chain has TRBV7-2 and TRBJ1-2; D possibly corresponds to TRBD1 (5 bases). Germline V CDR1 and CDR2: SGHTA, FQGNSA. The length of the CDR3 is 15 residues. The germline V and J ends were trimmed by 1 base and 8 bases, with 17 bases remaining between them. CDR3 protein: CASSLGWDHGGGYTF. The DNA of the CDR3 is TGTGCCAGCAGCTTAGGCTGGGACCATGGTGGGGGCTACACCTTC.

V is TRBV7-6 and J is TRBJ2-1, with D tentatively TRBD1 (5 bases). Deletions cut 5 bases from V and 9 bases from J, with 11 bases between. CDR1 and CDR2 (germline): SGHVS, FNYEAQ. There are 12 residues in the CDR3. Here the CDR3 DNA reads TGTGCCAGCAGCCAACAGACAGTTGAGCAGTTCTTC. Protein sequence: CASSQQTVEQFF. The variable domain in full, with the rest retrieved from reference TRBV7-6 and TRBJ2-1, is GAGVSQSPRYKVTKRGQDVALRCDPISGHVSLYWYRQALGQGPEFLTYFNYEAQQDKSGLPNDRFSAERPEGSISTLTIQRTEQRDSAMYRCASSQQTVEQFFGPGTRLTVL.

The rearrangement uses TRBV19 and TRBJ1-5; TRBD1 matches at 7 bases. Looked up from germline, CDR1 is LNHDA and CDR2 is SQIVND (reference sequence). After removal of 4 bases from V and 7 bases from J, the junction contained 10 bases not matched to a gene. This CDR3 is 15 amino acids long. The CDR3 sequence is CASSNTGAAGQPQHF. CDR3 sequence (DNA): TGTGCCAGTAGTAATACAGGGGCGGCGGGGCAGCCCCAGCATTTT.

The chain couples TRBV7-9 to TRBJ1-3; 7 nucleotides line up with TRBD1. CDR1 SEHNR and CDR2 FQNEAQ come from the germline V gene (reference sequence). Trimming took 7 bases from V and 1 from J; bases not matched to a gene: 10. This CDR3 region has 16 residues. The DNA for the CDR3 is TGTGCCAGCACACGAGGAACAGGGGCGTCTGGAAACACCATATATTTT. Amino acid sequence: CASTRGTGASGNTIYF. The full variable domain, completed using reference TRBV7-9 and TRBJ1-3, is DTGVSQNPRHKITKRGQNVTFRCDPISEHNRLYWYRQTLGQGPEFLTYFQNEAQLEKSRLLSDRFSAERPKGSFSTLEIQRTEQGDSAMYLCASTRGTGASGNTIYFGEGSWLTVV.

The J gene is TRBJ1-2, the V gene TRBV4-1; D is ambiguous. The CDR3 extends over 13 amino acids. The ends were cut back, 4 bases at V and 2 bases at J, with 8 bases in the middle. CDR1 and CDR2 from the germline V gene are MGHRA and YSYEKL. The DNA of the CDR3 is TGCGCCAGCAGCCCCGCCCGGAACTATGGCTACACCTTC. Its translation: CASSPARNYGYTF.

The rearrangement joins TRBV5-4 to TRBJ1-6, with D maybe TRBD1 (5 bases). CDR1 and CDR2 (germline): SGHNT, YYREEE (reference sequence). The CDR3 totals 15 residues. With 2 bases removed from V and 19 bases from J, the gap between germline ends came to 25 bases. CDR3 sequence reads: CASSFRRVARTPAHF. CDR3 nucleotide sequence: TGTGCCAGCAGCTTTAGACGGGTGGCTAGGACACCGGCTCACTTT.

The V gene is TRBV7-9, the J gene TRBJ1-2; D might be TRBD1 (5 bases). This CDR3 is built from 17 residues. V lost 4 bases and J 3 bases, leaving 21 bases between the germline ends. Looked up from germline, CDR1 is SEHNR and CDR2 is FQNEAQ (reference sequence). For the CDR3, the DNA is TGTGCCAGCAGCTATCACGAAGTCTGGGGGGTCGACTATGGCTACACCTTC. Translated: CASSYHEVWGVDYGYTF.

The V and J genes are TRBV6-6 and TRBJ1-1; D might be TRBD1 (5 bases). Trimming shortened V by 10 bases and J by 5 bases, and 11 bases separated the two germline ends. CDR1 MNHNY and CDR2 SVGAGI come from the germline V gene (reference sequence). The CDR3 runs 11 residues. CDR3 residues: CAIQGGTEAFF. The DNA for the CDR3 is TGTGCCATCCAGGGTGGGACTGAAGCTTTCTTT.

This chain uses TRBV2 with TRBJ2-3; D possibly corresponds to TRBD1 (6 bases). This CDR3 is built from 15 residues. CDR1 and CDR2 from the germline V gene are SNHLY and FYNNEI. V lost 3 bases, J lost 5 bases, and 15 bases lay in between. In nucleotides, the CDR3 is TGTGCCAGCAGTGAGGCAGGGGTCGGCTTAGATACGCAGTATTTT. This sequence encodes CASSEAGVGLDTQYF.

This clone was counted once. CDR3 in DNA: TGTGCCAGCAGCCAAGAGTTGGGGGCGGGGGAGACCCAGTACTTC. Its translation: CASSQELGAGETQYF. V and J are TRBV14 and TRBJ2-5, with D perhaps given as TRBD1 or TRBD2 (6 bases each). The germline V gene encodes CDR1 SGHDN and CDR2 FVKESK. The CDR3 is 15 amino acids. The V gene lost 0 bases and the J gene lost 5 bases, with 13 bases spanning the gap.

The chain has TRBV5-6 and TRBJ1-2; D uncertain. Per germline, CDR1 SGHDT and CDR2 YYEEEE. Trimming took 1 base from V and 8 from J, leaving 9 bases between them. This CDR3 comprises 12 residues. CDR3 in DNA: TGTGCCAGCAGCTTGCTGGAGGTCGGCTACACCTTC. This codes for CASSLLEVGYTF.

In DNA, the CDR3 is TGTGCCAGCAGCTTAGATCCACCGGGGAACGAGCAGTACTTC. This translates into CASSLDPPGNEQYF. The V call is TRBV7-2, the J call TRBJ2-5; D is perhaps TRBD2 (5 bases). The end of the DNA fits TRBJ2-7 better, so the J call may be wrong. This CDR3 is built from 14 residues. The germline gives CDR1 SGHTA, CDR2 FQGNSA.

The rearrangement uses TRBV4-1 and TRBJ1-3, with D possibly matching TRBD1 (6 bases). The CDR3 spans 18 residues. In germline, CDR1 is MGHRA, CDR2 YSYEKL. V lost 4 bases, J lost 1 base, and 20 bases lay in between. CDR3 DNA sequence: TGCGCCAGCAGCCCCCCTCCGGGACAAGCATCTTCTGGAAACACCATATATTTT. Residues: CASSPPPGQASSGNTIYF.